These T cell receptor beta chains were read from a single sample in a study of T-cell memory formation after mild COVID-19. TCRdb passed the 5' RACE reads through MiXCR, listing each CDR3 protein once. Of roughly 170,000 distinct CDR3 sequences listed, roughly 20% were seen once; the top ten hold approximately 4%. The sequencing input was PBMCs or a T cell subset sorted from them (not recorded which). All receptors derive from a young man who had mild COVID-19 (a few samples of this study predate the infection). Cell type and time point are not known. The CDR3 runs from the conserved cysteine through the conserved F or W. Fields, in order: J gene, V gene, D gene, clone size, CDR3 protein, CDR3 DNA. The D gene is left open where the match is weak. The size field is filled for only some rows; it gives once, few, many or a size class.

TRBJ1-2,TRBV7-2,-,few,CASSSDSGLNYGYTF,TGTGCCAGCAGCTCGGACAGCGGACTCAACTATGGCTACACCTTC
TRBJ1-2,TRBV4-1,TRBD1,-,CASSWPGTGNGYTF,TGCGCCAGCAGCTGGCCCGGGACAGGGAATGGCTACACCTTC
TRBJ2-5,TRBV5-1,TRBD2,-,CASSSMTSGGETQYF,TGCGCCAGCAGCTCCATGACTAGCGGGGGAGAGACCCAGTACTTC
TRBJ1-3,TRBV29-1,-,many,CSVNQGNTIYF,TGCAGCGTAAACCAGGGAAACACCATATATTTT
TRBJ1-2,TRBV27,-,few,CASRRVLGGYGYTF,TGTGCCAGCAGGAGAGTCTTAGGGGGTTATGGCTACACCTTC
TRBJ2-1,TRBV7-9,TRBD1,many,CASSSDRESNEQFF,TGTGCCAGCAGCTCCGACAGGGAGTCCAATGAGCAGTTCTTC
TRBJ2-1,TRBV5-6,TRBD1,few,CASSLDRGFIGEQFF,TGTGCCAGCAGCTTGGACAGGGGCTTTATAGGTGAGCAGTTCTTC
TRBJ2-1,TRBV20-1,-,few,CSAQGLDEQFF,TGCAGTGCTCAGGGTCTCGATGAGCAGTTCTTC
TRBJ1-1,TRBV12-3/TRBV12-4,-,-,CASSRDIYTEAFF,TGTGCCAGCAGCCGGGACATCTACACTGAAGCTTTCTTT
TRBJ1-3,TRBV4-3,-,many,CASSQDQSWASGNTIYF,TGCGCCAGCAGCCAAGATCAGTCCTGGGCGTCTGGAAACACCATATATTTT
TRBJ1-4,TRBV7-9,-,few,CASSLGFRGTNEKLFF,TGTGCCAGCAGCTTAGGTTTCAGGGGAACTAATGAAAAACTGTTTTTT
TRBJ2-2,TRBV7-2,TRBD2,-,CASTSGPGGGELFF,TGTGCCAGTACCTCGGGGCCGGGAGGCGGGGAGCTGTTTTTT
TRBJ1-6,TRBV7-2,-,many,CASSWVTVDSPLHF,TGTGCCAGCAGCTGGGTTACAGTGGATTCACCCCTCCACTTT
TRBJ2-3,TRBV7-2,TRBD1,few,CASSPDTGTGVPTQYF,TGTGCCAGCAGTCCTGATACCGGGACAGGGGTCCCTACGCAGTATTTT
TRBJ1-1,TRBV20-1,-,-,CSALVPGNTEAFF,TGCAGTGCCCTGGTGCCGGGGAACACTGAAGCTTTCTTT
TRBJ2-5,TRBV7-9,-,many,CASRRPGEETQYF,TGTGCCAGCCGCCGTCCCGGGGAGGAGACCCAGTACTTC
TRBJ2-7,TRBV2,-,many,CAGQSSYEQYF,TGTGCCGGCCAGAGTTCCTACGAGCAGTACTTC
TRBJ1-6,TRBV4-3,-,-,CASSQVIGSYNSPLHF,TGCGCCAGCAGCCAGGTTATAGGCTCCTATAATTCACCCCTCCACTTT
TRBJ2-3,TRBV5-1,-,-,CASSLGGGPGTDTQYF,TGCGCCAGCAGCTTGGGGGGGGGCCCAGGAACGGATACGCAGTATTTT
TRBJ2-6,TRBV4-1,-,-,CASSLRTPGGSGANVLTF,TGCGCCAGCAGCCTGCGGACCCCCGGGGGCTCTGGGGCCAACGTCCTGACTTTC
TRBJ2-1,TRBV7-2,-,few,CASSRSLAGRDEQFF,TGTGCCAGCAGCCGTTCGTTGGCGGGAAGAGATGAGCAGTTCTTC
TRBJ1-4,TRBV7-9,-,-,CASSTTEGGEKLFF,TGTGCCAGCAGCACGACCGAAGGGGGTGAAAAACTGTTTTTT
TRBJ2-5,TRBV7-2,TRBD2,few,CASSSGGGETQYF,TGTGCCAGCAGTTCCGGGGGGGGAGAGACCCAGTACTTC
TRBJ2-7,TRBV5-1,-,-,CASSPTTNYEQYF,TGCGCCAGCAGCCCAACAACGAACTACGAGCAGTACTTC
TRBJ1-1,TRBV6-5,-,-,CASSYSRESEAFF,TGTGCCAGCAGTTACTCCAGGGAATCTGAAGCTTTCTTT
TRBJ2-2,TRBV4-2,TRBD2,few,CASSLGGTNTGELFF,TGTGCCAGCAGCCTGGGGGGGACGAACACCGGGGAGCTGTTTTTT
TRBJ1-6,TRBV7-9,-,few,CASSSEGPYSPLHF,TGTGCCAGCAGCTCTGAGGGACCATATTCACCCCTCCACTTT
TRBJ2-3,TRBV5-1,-,-,CASMLEGNTDTQYF,TGCGCCAGCATGTTGGAGGGAAACACAGATACGCAGTATTTT
TRBJ1-1,TRBV7-2,-,-,CASSFQREAFF,TGTGCCAGCAGCTTTCAGAGGGAGGCTTTCTTT
TRBJ2-1,TRBV6-2/TRBV6-3,-,few,CASSRAYTSYNEQFF,TGTGCCAGCAGTCGCGCCTATACCTCCTACAATGAGCAGTTCTTC
TRBJ1-5,TRBV20-1,-,-,CSARPGLLPGPQHF,TGCAGTGCCCGACCGGGACTATTACCTGGGCCCCAGCATTTT
TRBJ2-1,TRBV18,TRBD2,few,CASGITGLADNEQFF,TGTGCCAGCGGAATAACGGGACTAGCGGACAATGAGCAGTTCTTC
TRBJ2-6,TRBV14,-,-,CASSQVFGSSGANVLTF,TGTGCCAGCAGCCAAGTATTCGGAAGCTCTGGGGCCAACGTCCTGACTTTC
TRBJ2-1,TRBV6-1,TRBD2,-,CASSYSGGLNEQFF,TGTGCCAGCAGTTATAGCGGGGGGCTGAATGAGCAGTTCTTC
TRBJ2-3,TRBV7-6,-,few,CASSRTPRADTQYF,TGTGCCAGCAGCCGCACGCCCAGGGCAGATACGCAGTATTTT
TRBJ1-1,TRBV7-3,-,-,CASSLTAGVTEAFF,TGTGCCAGCAGCTTAACTGCAGGGGTCACTGAAGCTTTCTTT
TRBJ1-6,TRBV7-2,-,-,CASTLIPTANSPLHF,TGTGCCAGCACCCTCATCCCCACAGCTAATTCACCCCTCCACTTT
TRBJ2-3,TRBV2,-,many,CASSVEGDTQYF,TGTGCCAGCAGTGTAGAGGGAGATACGCAGTATTTT
TRBJ1-2,TRBV28,-,few,CASSLRPPNYGYTF,TGTGCCAGCAGTTTACGGCCCCCTAACTATGGCTACACCTTC
TRBJ2-7,TRBV6-5,-,-,CASSSPRDTFYEQYF,TGTGCCAGCAGTTCCCCGAGAGACACGTTCTACGAGCAGTACTTC
TRBJ2-7,TRBV19,-,-,CASSINPGAYEQYF,TGTGCCAGTAGTATAAATCCCGGGGCCTACGAGCAGTACTTC
TRBJ2-3,TRBV29-1,TRBD2,-,CSVEWASGGDTQYF,TGCAGCGTTGAGTGGGCTAGCGGGGGTGATACGCAGTATTTT
TRBJ2-4,TRBV6-5,-,few,CASSYQPKNIQYF,TGTGCCAGCAGTTATCAGCCGAAAAACATTCAGTACTTC
TRBJ2-2,TRBV12-3/TRBV12-4,-,many,CASSLHPTGLNTGELFF,TGTGCCAGCAGTTTACATCCCACCGGACTTAACACCGGGGAGCTGTTTTTT
TRBJ1-6,TRBV7-8,-,-,CASSSSRTGESPLHF,TGTGCCAGCAGCTCCAGCCGGACTGGGGAATCACCCCTCCACTTT
TRBJ1-2,TRBV2,-,few,CASSEEGGQGGGYTF,TGTGCCAGCAGTGAAGAAGGGGGACAAGGCGGTGGCTACACCTTC
TRBJ1-1,TRBV7-9,-,many,CASSFWALNTEAFF,TGTGCCAGCAGCTTTTGGGCCTTGAACACTGAAGCTTTCTTT
TRBJ1-2,TRBV7-2,-,-,CASSLQLPAGYTF,TGTGCCAGCAGCTTGCAGCTCCCTGCTGGCTACACCTTC
TRBJ2-5,TRBV3-1,-,many,CASSRDQETQYF,TGTGCCAGCAGCCGGGACCAAGAGACCCAGTACTTC
TRBJ2-1,TRBV28,-,few,CASSLLSGGAREEQFF,TGTGCCAGCAGTCTACTATCGGGGGGCGCTCGGGAAGAGCAGTTCTTC
TRBJ2-5,TRBV20-1,-,few,CSASDRQLGGETQYF,TGCAGTGCTAGTGATCGACAGCTAGGGGGAGAGACCCAGTACTTC
TRBJ2-7,TRBV7-3,-,-,CASSLRSGDEQYF,TGTGCCAGCAGCTTAAGGTCGGGGGACGAGCAGTACTTC
TRBJ2-3,TRBV12-3/TRBV12-4,TRBD2,few,CASRSGLGTDTQYF,TGTGCCAGCAGATCGGGACTAGGCACAGATACGCAGTATTTT
TRBJ1-5,TRBV6-1,-,few,CASSEALDPPQHF,TGTGCCAGCAGTGAAGCGTTGGATCCGCCCCAGCATTTT
TRBJ1-1,TRBV7-9,-,few,CASSKYSGPYEAFF,TGTGCCAGCAGCAAATACTCGGGACCTTATGAAGCTTTCTTT